This T cell receptor (beta chain) was sequenced for a study of OX40 agonist ivuxolimab in advanced cancers. Study background: A male proportion of 82.7% was recorded, with mean age about 54 years and range roughly 23 to 79. A partial response was reached by three patients: one with hepatocellular carcinoma and two with cutaneous melanoma.

In regard to this clone: Distinct nucleotide sequences in the sample also encode this CDR3.

Germline CDR1 and CDR2: SGHRS and YFSETQ. V was clipped by 2 bases and J by 1 base, with 9 bases between them. This CDR3 has 14 amino acids. The assay was immunoSEQ multiplex PCR, and TCRdb's table has in-frame clones only and misses some. The repertoire holds approximately 80,000 clones, with 75% to 95% as singletons. Any history of autoimmune disease or systemic immunosuppression disqualified patients. The J gene is TRBJ1-1, the V gene TRBV5-1, with D possibly matching TRBD1 (6 bases). Material: CD4+ or CD8+ T cells sorted from blood, obtained in a trial of the OX40 agonist ivuxolimab. This TCR derives from an adult with an advanced solid tumor such as melanoma, head and neck, liver or kidney cancer. CDR3 residues: CASSLQGWNTEAFF. Here the CDR3 DNA reads TGCGCCAGCAGCTTACAGGGCTGGAACACTGAAGCTTTCTTT.